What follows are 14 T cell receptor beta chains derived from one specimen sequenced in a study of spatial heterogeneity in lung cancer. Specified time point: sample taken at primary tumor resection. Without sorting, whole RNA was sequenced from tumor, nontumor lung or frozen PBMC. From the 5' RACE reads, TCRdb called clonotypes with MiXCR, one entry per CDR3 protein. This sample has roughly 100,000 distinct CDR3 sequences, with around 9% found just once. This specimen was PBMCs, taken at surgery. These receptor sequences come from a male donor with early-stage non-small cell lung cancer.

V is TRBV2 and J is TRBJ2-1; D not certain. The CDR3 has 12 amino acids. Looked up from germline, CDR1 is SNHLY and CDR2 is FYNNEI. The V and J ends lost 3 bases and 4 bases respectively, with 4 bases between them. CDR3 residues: CASSDGYNEQFF. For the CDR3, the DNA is TGTGCCAGCAGTGACGGGTACAATGAGCAGTTCTTC.

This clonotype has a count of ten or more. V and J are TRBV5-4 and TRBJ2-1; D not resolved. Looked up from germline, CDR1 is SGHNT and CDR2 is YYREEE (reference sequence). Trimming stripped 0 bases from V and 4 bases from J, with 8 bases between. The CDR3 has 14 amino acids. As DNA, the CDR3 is TGTGCCAGCAGCTTGGACTCGACATACAATGAGCAGTTCTTC. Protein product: CASSLDSTYNEQFF.

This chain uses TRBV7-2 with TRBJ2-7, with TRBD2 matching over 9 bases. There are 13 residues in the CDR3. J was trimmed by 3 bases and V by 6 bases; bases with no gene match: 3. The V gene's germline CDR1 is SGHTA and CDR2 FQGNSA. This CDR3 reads CASSIAGDYEQYF. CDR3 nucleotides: TGTGCCAGCAGTATAGCGGGGGACTACGAGCAGTACTTC. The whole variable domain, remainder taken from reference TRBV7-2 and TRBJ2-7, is GAGVSQSPSNKVTEKGKDVELRCDPISGHTALYWYRQSLGQGLEFLIYFQGNSAPDKSGLPSDRFSAERTGGSVSTLTIQRTQQEDSAVYLCASSIAGDYEQYFGPGTRLTVT.

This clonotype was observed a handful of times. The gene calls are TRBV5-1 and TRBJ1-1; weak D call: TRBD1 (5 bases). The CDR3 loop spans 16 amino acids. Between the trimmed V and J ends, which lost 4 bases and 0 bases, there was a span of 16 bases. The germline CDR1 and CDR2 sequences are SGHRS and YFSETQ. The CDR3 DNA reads TGCGCCAGCAGCCCCTGGGGACCACCCTTGAACACTGAAGCTTTCTTT. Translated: CASSPWGPPLNTEAFF.

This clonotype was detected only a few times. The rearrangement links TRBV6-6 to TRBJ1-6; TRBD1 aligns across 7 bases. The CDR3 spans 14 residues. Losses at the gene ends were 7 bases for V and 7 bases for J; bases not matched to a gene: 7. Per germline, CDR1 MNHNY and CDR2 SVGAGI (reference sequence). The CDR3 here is CASTRQGGNSPLHF. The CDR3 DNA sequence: TGTGCCAGCACCCGACAGGGAGGAAATTCACCCCTCCACTTT.

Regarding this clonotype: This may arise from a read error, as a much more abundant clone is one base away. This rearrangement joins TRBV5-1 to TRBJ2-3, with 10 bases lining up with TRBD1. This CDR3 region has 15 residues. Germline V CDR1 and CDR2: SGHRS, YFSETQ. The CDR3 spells CASSSGQGGTETQYF. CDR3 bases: TGCGCCAGCAGCTCTGGACAGGGGGGCACAGAAACGCAGTATTTT.

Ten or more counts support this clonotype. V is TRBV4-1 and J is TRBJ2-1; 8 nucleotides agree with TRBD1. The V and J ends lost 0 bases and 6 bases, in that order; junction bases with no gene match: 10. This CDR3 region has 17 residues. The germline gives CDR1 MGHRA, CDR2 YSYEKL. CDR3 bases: TGCGCCAGCAGCCAAGATACCCCGGACAGGGTATTCAATGAGCAGTTCTTC. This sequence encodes CASSQDTPDRVFNEQFF.

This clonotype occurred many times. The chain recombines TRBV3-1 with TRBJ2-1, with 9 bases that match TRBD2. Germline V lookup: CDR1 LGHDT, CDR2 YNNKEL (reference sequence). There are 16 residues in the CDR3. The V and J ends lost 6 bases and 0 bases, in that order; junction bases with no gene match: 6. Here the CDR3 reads CASSYSGSPSYNEQFF. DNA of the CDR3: TGTGCCAGCAGTTATAGCGGGAGCCCCTCCTACAATGAGCAGTTCTTC.

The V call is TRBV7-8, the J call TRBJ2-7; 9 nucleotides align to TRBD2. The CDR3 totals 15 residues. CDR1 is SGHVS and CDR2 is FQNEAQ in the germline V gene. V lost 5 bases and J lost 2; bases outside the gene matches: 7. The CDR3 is CASSPGTSRTYEQYF. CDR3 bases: TGTGCCAGCAGCCCTGGGACTAGCCGCACCTACGAGCAGTACTTC.

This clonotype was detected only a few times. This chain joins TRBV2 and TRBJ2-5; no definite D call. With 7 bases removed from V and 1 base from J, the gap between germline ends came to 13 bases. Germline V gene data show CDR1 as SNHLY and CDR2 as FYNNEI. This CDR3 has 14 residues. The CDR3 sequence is CASKGYPSQETQYF. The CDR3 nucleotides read TGTGCCAGCAAGGGATATCCCAGCCAAGAGACCCAGTACTTC.

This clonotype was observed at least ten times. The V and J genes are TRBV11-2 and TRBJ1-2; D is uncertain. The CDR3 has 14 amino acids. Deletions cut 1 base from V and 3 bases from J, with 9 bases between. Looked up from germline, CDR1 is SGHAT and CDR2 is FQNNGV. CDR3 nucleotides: TGTGCCAGCAGCTTAGGACTCCGGGACTATGGCTACACCTTC. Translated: CASSLGLRDYGYTF.

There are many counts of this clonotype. The CDR3 is CASSLDGGTRNEKLFF. CDR3 sequence (DNA): TGTGCCAGCAGCTTGGACGGGGGGACGAGAAATGAAAAACTGTTTTTT. The chain combines TRBV5-4 with TRBJ1-4; maybe TRBD1 (5 bases). CDR1 is SGHNT, CDR2 YYREEE, per germline (reference sequence). The CDR3 sequence is 16 residues long. Trimming removed 0 bases from V and 5 bases from J, with 14 bases in between.

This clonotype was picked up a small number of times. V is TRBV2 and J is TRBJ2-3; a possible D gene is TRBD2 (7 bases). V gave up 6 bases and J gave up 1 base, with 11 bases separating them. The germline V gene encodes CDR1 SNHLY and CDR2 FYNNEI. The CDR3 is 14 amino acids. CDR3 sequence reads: CASRGGAGTDTQYF. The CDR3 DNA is TGTGCCAGCAGGGGGGGGGCAGGCACAGATACGCAGTATTTT.

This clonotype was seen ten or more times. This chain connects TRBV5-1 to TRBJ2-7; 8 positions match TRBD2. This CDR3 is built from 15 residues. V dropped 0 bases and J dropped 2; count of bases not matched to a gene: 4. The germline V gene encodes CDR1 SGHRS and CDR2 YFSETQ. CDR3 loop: CASSLDGRAPYEQYF. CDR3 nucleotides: TGCGCCAGCAGCTTGGACGGGAGGGCCCCCTACGAGCAGTACTTC.